This passage covers 26 T cell receptor beta chains from one sample sequenced in a study of T cell repertoires in ileal Crohn's disease. TCRdb's table, derived via immunoSEQ multiplex PCR, lists solely in-frame clones and lacks some. The profile shows 7,000 to 8,000 clones, 78% of them singletons. Time point: proximal margin of the surgical specimen (macroscopically non-inflamed). Specimen: ileal tissue. These receptors were taken from an adult with Crohn's disease.

V is TRBV25-1 and J is TRBJ2-1; 10 bases are shared with TRBD2. Trimming took 6 bases from V and 2 from J; bases not matched to a gene: 10. CDR1 and CDR2 from the germline V gene are MGHDK and SYGVNS. The CDR3 has 17 amino acids. The CDR3 DNA reads as TGTGCCAGCAGGTCGAGCCGGACTAGCGGAACCTACAATGAGCAGTTCTTC. Translating gives CASRSSRTSGTYNEQFF.

The chain's CDR3 is CASSFVGQMDLSHGQYF. CDR3 nucleotide sequence: TGTGCCAGCAGCTTTGTGGGACAGATGGATCTATCCCATGGGCAGTACTTC. The V and J genes are TRBV7-9 and TRBJ2-7; 7 bases are a match to TRBD1. CDR3 length: 17 amino acids. The germline CDR1 and CDR2 sequences are SEHNR and FQNEAQ (reference sequence). With 3 bases clipped from V and 9 bases from J, the junction kept 20 bases outside the gene matches.

V usage is TRBV9 and J usage is TRBJ1-2; TRBD1 matches at 7 bases. Trimming cost V 4 bases and J 6 bases; bases outside gene matches: 6. Germline loops: CDR1 SGDLS, CDR2 YYNGEE. The CDR3 runs to 13 residues. This chain's CDR3 is CASSPGGTDGYTF. The CDR3 DNA is TGTGCCAGCAGCCCAGGGGGAACGGATGGCTACACCTTC.

The V gene is TRBV5-4, the J gene TRBJ2-3; 13 bases are shared with TRBD2. J lost 4 bases, V lost 4 bases, and 6 bases had no gene match. In germline, CDR1 is SGHNT, CDR2 YYREEE (reference sequence). The length of the CDR3 is 16 residues. CDR3 DNA: TGTGCCAGCAGCCGTCGAACTAGCGGGGGGGCAGATACGCAGTATTTT. It translates to CASSRRTSGGADTQYF.

V usage is TRBV6-5 and J usage is TRBJ2-2, with D perhaps matching TRBD1 (5 bases). The CDR3 extends over 16 amino acids. The germline V gene encodes CDR1 MNHEY and CDR2 SVGAGI. Trimming stripped 4 bases from V and 5 bases from J, with 17 bases between. CDR3 coding DNA: TGTGCCAGCAGTTCCGGTCGGGCAGGGATGACCGGGGAGCTGTTTTTT. Its translation: CASSSGRAGMTGELFF.

This clone occurred once. The chain joins TRBV18 to TRBJ2-5; 9 bases are a match to TRBD2. The germline gives CDR1 KGHSH, CDR2 LQKENI. This CDR3 region has 16 residues. J lost 5 bases, V lost 0 bases, and 7 bases had no gene match. CDR3 residues: CASSPPGGRALETQYF. The CDR3 coding sequence is TGTGCCAGCTCACCACCGGGCGGGAGGGCCCTCGAGACCCAGTACTTC.

Note on this clone: A read error may account for a junction end that differs from germline. The CDR3 reads CAISESETVELFF. In DNA, the CDR3 is TGTGCCATCAGTGAGTCTGAAACCGTGGAGCTGTTTTTT. The gene calls are TRBV10-3 and TRBJ2-2; no clear D. The CDR3 extends over 13 amino acids. CDR1 ENHRY and CDR2 SYGVKD come from the germline V gene.

The gene calls are TRBV27 and TRBJ2-7; either TRBD1 or TRBD2 may supply D (5 bases each). The CDR3 has 15 amino acids. V dropped 3 bases and J dropped 0 bases, with 12 bases sitting between them. Germline CDR1 MNHEY, CDR2 SMNVEV (reference sequence). The CDR3 spells CASSFQGPFSYEQYF. The DNA for the CDR3 is TGTGCCAGCAGTTTTCAGGGACCGTTCTCCTACGAGCAGTACTTC.

Only a few counts were recorded for this clone. The gene calls are TRBV28 and TRBJ1-1, with TRBD1 matching over 7 bases. The germline V gene has CDR1 MDHEN and CDR2 SYDVKM. J lost 6 bases, V lost 2 bases, and 15 bases had no gene match. The CDR3 length is 17 residues. The DNA for the CDR3 is TGTGCCAGCAGTTTAATTGGGGGGGACAGTAGGCGGGCTGAAGCTTTCTTT. It is translated as CASSLIGGDSRRAEAFF.

The chain has TRBV5-6 and TRBJ1-6; D perhaps matches TRBD1 (6 bases). The CDR3 consists of 15 residues. Germline V lookup: CDR1 SGHDT, CDR2 YYEEEE. V lost 3 bases and J 6 bases, leaving 13 bases between the germline ends. This CDR3 reads CASSSLTDSNSPLHF. CDR3 coding DNA: TGTGCCAGCAGCTCCCTAACGGACAGTAATTCACCCCTCCACTTT. Variable domain in full (rest from reference TRBV5-6 and TRBJ1-6): DAGVTQSPTHLIKTRGQQVTLRCSPKSGHDTVSWYQQALGQGPQFIFQYYEEEERQRGNFPDRFSGHQFPNYSSELNVNALLLGDSALYLCASSSLTDSNSPLHFGNGTRLTVT.

In this sample, this clone turned up once. The chain couples TRBV7-8 to TRBJ1-1; a weak D match, TRBD1 (5 bases). From germline, CDR1 is SGHVS and CDR2 FQNEAQ. V was cut by 5 bases and J by 11 bases, with 12 bases left in between. CDR3 size: 11 residues. CDR3 residues: CASSQGEGAFF. In DNA, the CDR3 is TGTGCCAGCAGCCAAGGGGAAGGCGCTTTCTTT. Looking up the rest from reference TRBV7-8 and TRBJ1-1 gives the full variable domain: GAGVSQSPRYKVAKRGQDVALRCDPISGHVSLFWYQQALGQGPEFLTYFQNEAQLDKSGLPSDRFFAERPEGSVSTLKIQRTQQEDSAVYLCASSQGEGAFFGQGTRLTVV.

The rearrangement joins TRBV29-1 to TRBJ2-2; TRBD2 matches 8 bases. V shed 6 bases and J 7 bases; nucleotides not matched to a gene: 7. CDR3 length: 13 amino acids. Germline values: CDR1 SQVTM, CDR2 ANQGSEA. The CDR3 here is CSVLRTSLGELFF. As DNA, the CDR3 is TGCAGCGTGCTCCGGACTAGCCTCGGGGAGCTGTTTTTT.

V gene TRBV2 combines with J gene TRBJ2-1, with 9 bases identical to TRBD1. The J segment lost 3 bases and the V segment lost 7 bases, leaving 13 bases of the junction unmatched. Germline V gene data show CDR1 as SNHLY and CDR2 as FYNNEI. This CDR3 contains 17 residues. CDR3 nucleotide sequence: TGTGCCAGCAAGCCCCCAACAGGGGGCCCCAACTACAATGAGCAGTTCTTC. The encoded protein is CASKPPTGGPNYNEQFF.

This sequence joins TRBV7-2 and TRBJ2-3; 11 bases match TRBD2. This CDR3 is built from 17 residues. CDR1 is SGHTA and CDR2 is FQGNSA in the germline V gene. J gave up 4 bases and V 5 bases, and 11 bases lay outside the gene matches. The CDR3 is CASSLGVAGGSADTQYF. CDR3 in DNA: TGTGCCAGCAGCCTCGGAGTAGCGGGGGGGAGCGCAGATACGCAGTATTTT.

V gene TRBV2 combines with J gene TRBJ1-6; D is perhaps TRBD1 (6 bases). CDR1 is SNHLY and CDR2 is FYNNEI in the germline V gene. This CDR3 is 12 amino acids long. Deletions cut 10 bases from V and 7 bases from J, with 11 bases between. The CDR3 spells CATGGANSPLHF. CDR3 in DNA: TGTGCCACCGGGGGGGCCAATTCACCCCTCCACTTT.

The chain employs TRBV4-2 and TRBJ2-3; 8 bases agree with TRBD1. The CDR3 has 16 amino acids. Looked up from germline, CDR1 is LGHNA and CDR2 is YNFKEQ. The V gene end was trimmed by 4 bases and the J gene end by 4 bases; junction bases not matched to a gene: 10. The CDR3 reads CASSPGQGTRADTQYF. The CDR3 coding sequence is TGTGCCAGCAGCCCTGGACAGGGCACAAGGGCAGATACGCAGTATTTT.

This rearrangement joins TRBV28 to TRBJ1-2, with 7 positions matching TRBD1. With 7 bases clipped from V and 12 bases from J, the junction kept 8 bases outside the gene matches. This CDR3 has 11 amino acids. Per germline, CDR1 MDHEN and CDR2 SYDVKM. This chain's CDR3 is CASNNPTGNTF. The CDR3 DNA reads TGTGCCAGCAACAACCCGACAGGGAACACCTTC.

The chain combines TRBV5-4 with TRBJ1-1; TRBD1 might be the D (5 bases). There are 15 residues in the CDR3. V was cut by 0 bases and J by 3 bases, with 12 bases left in between. Germline V gene sequence: CDR1 SGHNT, CDR2 YYREEE (reference sequence). DNA for the CDR3: TGTGCCAGCAGCTTGGGGAGTGGGGCATACACTGAAGCTTTCTTT. It is translated as CASSLGSGAYTEAFF.

This clone was detected only a few times. The CDR3 sequence is CSAEEDTQYF. The DNA for the CDR3 is TGCAGTGCCGAGGAAGATACGCAGTATTTT. The chain joins TRBV20-1 to TRBJ2-3; D gene unclear. Trimming shortened V by 6 bases and J by 5 bases, and 6 bases separated the two germline ends. The length of the CDR3 is 10 residues. Germline CDR1 DFQATT, CDR2 SNEGSKA (reference sequence).

The rearrangement links TRBV25-1 to TRBJ2-7, with D tentatively TRBD1 (7 bases). This CDR3 spans 16 amino acids. CDR1 and CDR2 from the germline V gene are MGHDK and SYGVNS. Between the trimmed V and J ends, which lost 2 bases and 0 bases, there was a span of 14 bases. The CDR3 bases are TGTGCCAGCAGTGAACCCCCAGGGGGGAGCTCCTACGAGCAGTACTTC. Its protein is CASSEPPGGSSYEQYF.

The genes are TRBV27 and TRBJ2-7, with 10 bases matching TRBD2. From germline, CDR1 is MNHEY and CDR2 SMNVEV (reference sequence). There are 12 residues in the CDR3. Losses at the gene ends were 11 bases for V and 6 bases for J; bases not matched to a gene: 7. The CDR3 nucleotides read TGTGCCTCAGGGCTAGCGGGAGCCGAGCAGTACTTC. It specifies CASGLAGAEQYF.

This clone came up a few times. The V call is TRBV6-5, the J call TRBJ2-1, with TRBD2 identical over 8 bases. The trim removed 6 bases at V and 10 bases at J, leaving 8 bases unmatched. The CDR3 sequence is 13 residues long. CDR1 MNHEY and CDR2 SVGAGI come from the germline V gene. In nucleotides, the CDR3 is TGTGCCAGCAGCGTACAACTAGCGGCCGAGCAGTTCTTC. Amino acid sequence: CASSVQLAAEQFF.

The chain recombines TRBV5-1 with TRBJ2-3, with D perhaps matching TRBD1 (6 bases). This CDR3 is built from 15 residues. V was trimmed by 0 bases and J by 6 bases, leaving 14 bases between them. CDR1 and CDR2 (germline): SGHRS, YFSETQ. Here the CDR3 DNA reads TGCGCCAGCAGCTTGGCCCCGGGTGACAGGGATACGCAGTATTTT. Translation gives CASSLAPGDRDTQYF.

In nucleotides, the CDR3 is TGTGCCAGCAGCTTAAGCCGGGGTGGCAATCAGCCCCAGCATTTT. This gives the protein CASSLSRGGNQPQHF. The chain uses TRBV7-8 and TRBJ1-5; no reliable D call. The CDR3 runs 15 residues. Germline values: CDR1 SGHVS, CDR2 FQNEAQ. The ends were cut back, 2 bases at V and 2 bases at J, with 10 bases in the middle.

This rearrangement joins TRBV5-1 to TRBJ2-7, with TRBD1 matching over 7 bases. J lost 2 bases, V lost 4 bases, and 9 bases had no gene match. Germline V gene sequence: CDR1 SGHRS, CDR2 YFSETQ. The CDR3 is 15 amino acids. The CDR3 DNA reads as TGCGCCAGCAGCCAAGGGACAGCATTTACCTACGAGCAGTACTTC. Translated, it gives CASSQGTAFTYEQYF.

CDR3 residues: CASSSDRGREKLFF. The CDR3 bases are TGTGCCAGCAGCTCAGACAGGGGGCGAGAAAAACTGTTTTTT. V is TRBV5-4 and J is TRBJ1-4, with 10 bases fitting TRBD1. The CDR3 sequence is 14 residues long. The germline CDR1 and CDR2 sequences are SGHNT and YYREEE (reference sequence). V lost 3 bases to trimming and J lost 8 bases; unmatched junction nucleotides: 4.